Listed here is a single TCR beta chain. Its recognized antigen is unknown. No much larger clone exists at a distance of one base, and base qualities are not known. The cohort was made up of around 720 healthy bone marrow donors. At the time of sampling, all cohort members were nominally healthy, though unrecorded immune exposures were likely present. The donor tested CMV seronegative, placing the donor among the 300 to 450 seronegative members of the cohort. Every donor gave a peripheral blood sample, and the peripheral blood mononuclear cells from that sample were used for TCR beta sequencing. The Qiagen DNeasy Blood Extraction Kit was used to extract genomic DNA from the blood cell samples. The source of the sample is a study of cytomegalovirus exposure and HLA in healthy donors (dated by TCRdb to about 2017). As for the study more broadly: In an earlier analysis of 550 to 750 of the donors, around 290 Gb of sequence data and 100 million or so unique TCR beta sequences from 150 million to 200 million T cells were reported. Among some 410 genotyped donors of the cohort, an average of around 250,000 unique TCR beta nucleotide sequences was sequenced per donor, of which roughly 17% were non-productive. An early release that covered about 600 HLA-typed donors contained approximately 300 gigabases of sequencing data and 75 million to 100 million unique TCR sequences. All discovery cohort repertoires had been generated on a single sequencing platform. An earlier analysis of fewer than 700 of the donors applied high-throughput TCR beta sequencing to assess whether each TCR beta V gene segment acted as functional or pseudogenic. A separate validation cohort of some 130 different subjects was used in addition to the roughly 700-subject first cohort. The number of donors typed differed by locus, with roughly 629-640 for A, B, C, DRB1 and DQB1, 522 for DQA1, approximately 570 for DPA1, and some 470 for DPB1. A later genetic analysis took genome-wide SNP genotypes for about 65% of the 666 donors and used that subset as a discovery cohort. The study was designed to test whether signatures of past pathogen exposure could be identified by cataloging public T cell receptors. A later analysis re-analyzed previously published TCR beta repertoires from about 600 donors and added high-resolution HLA genotyping to study TCR occurrence patterns. In the later analysis, no new phenotypic data were used to find candidate immune exposures; instead, reliance was placed on TCR beta sequences and their occurrence across donors. Of the roughly 400 genotyped donors, more than 75% were placed in the genetic ancestry cluster associated with self-reported Caucasian donors. Alongside the repertoire data, information on donor age, sex, ethnicity and CMV serostatus was compiled. Both class I and class II loci were covered by HLA typing, at four-digit resolution. Several DR-DQ haplotypes were handled as single units for association and clustering because linkage in the cohort was strong. Using immunosequencing, the study profiled T cell repertoires from about 620 subjects and related those repertoires to cytomegalovirus serostatus. To predict cytomegalovirus infection status, the study brought together high-throughput TCR immunosequencing, statistical association of individual TCRs with disease status, and machine learning.

The germline V gene (reference sequence) provides CDR1 GTSNPN and CDR2 SVGIG. The V end loses 7 bases and the J end loses 5 bases, and a stretch of 9 bases separates them. Inclusive of the bounding cysteine and phenylalanine, the CDR3 is 12 residues long. Just CDR3 DNA is preserved here, 36 bases in frame from base 1. Overall results and qualifications from the work: Compared with equally common non-associated chains, HLA-associated TCR beta chains in a later analysis were more clonally expanded and had lower generation probabilities. A group of highly shared sequence variants was considered likely to be a technical artifact of the sequencing pipeline. According to a later genetic analysis, donors in an Asian-associated ancestry cluster had fewer N-insertions in productive TCRs than the roughly 670-donor mean. Correlated functional status among segregating V segments might be attributable to linkage disequilibrium, but an unknown experimental factor could not be ruled out. The earlier analysis of a few hundred of the donors excluded some 15 rarely observed V segments, including chromosome 9 orphons, because counts were too low. According to a later analysis, most CMV-associated TCR beta chains appeared to be HLA-restricted, and the HLA associations seemed to be driven largely by CMV exposure. Because HLA typing was unavailable for some donors at each locus, only the typed subset was used in association tests. For the cohort, immune exposure information was limited to CMV serostatus. Cytomegalovirus status was reported to be diagnosed by the classifier with high specificity and sensitivity in both the original and validation cohorts. Only TCR beta chains were sequenced in this cohort, and the absence of alpha or paired-chain data limited detectable features. While some public TCRs were present in many individuals, most TCR sequences turned up only very rarely across donors. When HLA alleles, especially DR and DQ, strongly co-occurred, TCR associations were difficult to assign to individual alleles. Specific HLA alleles were associated with over 15,000 TCR beta sequences at a false discovery rate of 0.05 in a later analysis. Some IMGT-functional V segments, including TRBV6-2 and TRBV6-3, could not be distinguished by the 87-base-pair reads and were therefore excluded. A further reported finding was that TCR beta sequences accurately predicted the HLA-A and HLA-B alleles for most subjects in the first cohort. According to a later analysis, TCR association rates differed among HLA loci, with DRB1 alleles showing the most associated TCRs and HLA-C alleles showing the fewest. The authors suggested that the approach could potentially be generalized to other disease states and immunological phenotypes. V-gene and J-gene trimming of TCR beta chains was associated with a missense DCLRE1C variant in a later genetic analysis, and the association was replicated in an independent cohort. In an earlier analysis of over 550 of the donors, most TCR beta V segments were observed in productive rearrangements about 87% or about 30% of the time, broadly matching IMGT annotations. The study gave a list of some 150 TCR beta chains associated with cytomegalovirus. Presence/absence analyses assumed roughly uniform sequencing depth across donors, an assumption that may not hold. According to a later analysis, parvovirus B19, influenza, CMV and Epstein-Barr virus appeared linked to several top co-occurrence clusters. In vitro tests confirmed that a few of the cytomegalovirus-associated TCR beta chains recognize cytomegalovirus antigens.

The library was obtained by the immunoSEQ multiplex PCR assay. For the multiplex PCR, a mixture combining 60 forward primers for TCR Vbeta segments and 13 reverse primers for TCR Jbeta segments was used. Amplification of the CDR3 region of rearranged TCR beta genes was performed with a multiplex PCR assay on genomic DNA. On the Illumina HiSeq System, the amplified TCR beta libraries were sequenced as 87-base-pair reads. Concerning the study's data processing: A later analysis counted about 80 million unique TCR beta chains across the 640 or so repertoires, and 10 million to 11 million of these chains were shared by at least two donors. A nearest-neighbor algorithm error-corrected the raw reads and collapsed the reads into unique sequences, merging closely related sequences to remove PCR and sequencing errors. V, D and J gene segments were assigned by aligning CDR3 sequences to IMGT reference sequences. For a sequence to be retained, a match of at least six nucleotides was required to both a V gene segment and a J gene segment. Rearrangements were classified as productive when the CDR3 lacked stop codons and remained in frame with V and J, and all other rearrangements were classified as non-productive. CDR3 was defined by IMGT convention, running from the second conserved V-encoded cysteine to the conserved J-encoded phenylalanine. In an earlier analysis of approximately 500 of the donors, sequences lacking an unambiguous match to a single V gene segment were excluded. An earlier analysis of fewer than 750 of the donors called V segments functional above 56.7% productive rearrangements and segregating when the between-donor standard deviation exceeded 5%. A statistical classification framework was built to diagnose cytomegalovirus status from the catalog of TCR beta chain sequences. In a later analysis, TCR nucleotide sequences were compared against IMGT/GENE-DB human TR gene sequences so that V and J genes could be assigned. The TCRdist pipeline was used in a later analysis to assign CDR3 sequences and most-parsimonious VDJ recombination scenarios. In a later analysis, each TCR beta chain was defined by its CDR3 amino acid sequence together with its V-gene family, and reads lacking a unique V-gene family were excluded. In a later analysis, approximately 590 highly shared, low-generation-probability nucleotide sequences were removed to address suspected cross-contamination and a sequencing artifact. In a later analysis, a clonal expansion index for each public chain was calculated from normalized within-repertoire ranks of inferred template counts. Generation probabilities in a later analysis came from a VDJ recombination model fitted to out-of-frame rearrangements, and those results were checked against IGoR. In a later analysis, TCR-TCR, TCR-HLA and TCR-CMV co-occurrence was scored with hypergeometric tests, and a repertoire-size bias correction was applied to TCR pairs. A later analysis estimated false discovery rates by permuting HLA or CMV assignments 20 times. In a later analysis, co-occurring TCRs were grouped using DBSCAN, with TCRdist sequence similarity added in when clustering inside HLA-allele-positive subsets. For co-occurrence clustering, repertoires with fewer than 30,000 or more than 120,000 public chains were excluded, along with 4 to 6 repertoires with anomalous nucleotide sharing. The clones in this table, taken by TCRdb from immuneACCESS, are in-frame only. Not every clone is retained; where verified, under half of the shortfall comes from an unresolved V gene, and the cause of the rest is unknown. The V and J calls and clone size are taken from that table; D and trimming were inferred from the DNA. The sample table holds 160,000 or so clones, of which around 88% were seen once. Clones ranked in the top ten supply 0.8% to 1% of the sample.

Sequences were obtained from PBMCs. Recombination linked TRBV30 to TRBJ1-6; the D segment cannot be called with confidence. The clonotype comes from a woman in her twenties or thirties in good health and CMV-seronegative. The base sequence is TGTGCCTCCCGGGAGAATAATTCACCCCTCCACTTT. Translation gives CASRENNSPLHF.